This TCR beta chain was identified during a study of identical twins. Study-level findings and limits: Carriage of fewer insertions was seen in abundant cord blood beta clonotypes, whereas memory repertoires showed none. Beta out-of-frame sequences showed weaker excess twin sharing.

A universal primer site was created by template switching, with the cDNA bearing unique molecular identifiers. A single record per CDR3 protein comes from TCRdb applying MiXCR to the 5' RACE reads. The repertoire includes about 240,000 distinct CDR3 sequences, roughly a tenth of them detected once, and more than 8.5% sits in the top ten. In this sample, this clonotype turned up a few times. The antigen is not known. Each donor was a healthy Caucasian. Per germline, CDR1 SGHAT and CDR2 FQDESV (reference sequence). Germline trimming cut 4 bases from V and 10 bases from J; bases unmatched to any gene: 6. This CDR3 spans 13 amino acids.

Sequenced material: memory T cells sorted from blood. The sequence was collected from a man between 50 and 59 years old in good health. The V and J genes are TRBV11-1 and TRBJ2-1; 8 bases align to TRBD2. The chain's CDR3 is CASSWREVGEQFF. The CDR3, as DNA: TGTGCCAGCAGCTGGCGGGAGGTAGGGGAGCAGTTCTTC.